This T cell receptor (beta chain) was profiled in a study of chemoradiotherapy in HPV16-positive cancers (dated by TCRdb to 2021 to 2024). About the full investigation: Using functional T-cell assays on cells from a couple of HPV16-positive patients, the researchers defined candidate HPV-specific T-cell clones and common TCR motifs. The study asked whether T-cell immunity against the HPV oncoproteins E6 and E7 changes during chemoradiotherapy and whether it affects survival. The candidate HPV-specific TCRs and motifs were then tracked in TCR repertoires from around 86 patients with HPV-related cancers.

The library was prepared using the immunoSEQ multiplex PCR assay. This immuneACCESS table, as held by TCRdb, lists in-frame sequences with V and J called but not all clones. Of the missing ones, under half trace to an unresolved V gene in checked studies; the others have no known cause. This sample comprises some 8,900 clones, roughly nine tenths of them detected only once. The leading ten clones occupy about 4% of the sample. Results the study describes overall, beyond this receptor: In HPV16-positive patients, expansion of HPV-responsive T cells during chemoradiotherapy was associated with improved recurrence-free survival. Only a couple of HPV16-positive patients were used to derive the functional definition of HPV-specific T cells, and the survival association was reported for HPV16-positive patients. Expansion of candidate HPV-specific clones and E7-related TCR motifs was observed in the tumor microenvironment during treatment, whereas no such expansion was observed for non-HPV-specific T cells.

Reading from cysteine to phenylalanine, the CDR3 counts 17 amino acids. Only the CDR3 region is kept as DNA, spanning 51 bases read in frame from base 1. Ends trimmed: V by 4 bases, J by 4 bases; bases unmatched to a gene: 9. The germline V gene sets CDR1 to SGHRS and CDR2 to YFSETQ. Repertoires were sampled repeatedly over the course of chemoradiotherapy, so clonal expansion could be followed in the tumor microenvironment. A word on this clone: It has no known antigen specificity. There are no base qualities to consult, and no much larger clone falls within one base.

Recombination linked TRBV5-1 to TRBJ2-5; TRBD2 matches 14 bases in the middle. Sequencing used blood, obtained from a patient who underwent chemoradiotherapy. The clonotype originates from a human donor with HPV-associated anogenital cancer. In nucleotide form, the sequence is TGCGCCAGCAGCCCCGGGACTAGCGGGAGCTTCGGAGAGACCCAGTACTTC. Its coded protein is CASSPGTSGSFGETQYF.